The source of this T cell receptor (beta chain) is a study of response to subunit inactivated influenza vaccine. TCRdb fed the RT-PCR reads into MiXCR, producing one record per CDR3 protein. This table holds roughly 700,000 distinct CDR3 sequences, approximately 14% found once. Germline V gives CDR1 SGHRS, CDR2 YFSETQ. Trimming removed 5 bases at V and 0 bases at J, with 11 bases between. The CDR3 sequence is 14 residues long. This clonotype was seen many times. The sample here was PBMCs from blood, taken about 13 days after vaccination. The sequence was collected from a man aged 50 to 60 who received an inactivated influenza vaccine. The chain has TRBV5-1 and TRBJ1-2, with a weak D call TRBD1 (5 bases). This CDR3 reads CASRASGSNYGYTF. CDR3 DNA: TGCGCCAGCAGAGCCTCAGGGTCTAACTATGGCTACACCTTC. The variable domain in full, completed from reference TRBV5-1 and TRBJ1-2, reads KAGVTQTPRYLIKTRGQQVTLSCSPISGHRSVSWYQQTPGQGLQFLFEYFSETQRNKGNFPGRFSGRQFSNSRSEMNVSTLELGDSALYLCASRASGSNYGYTFGSGTRLTVV.